A single sample gave rise to the 23 T cell receptor beta chains below, sequenced in a study of blood T cell repertoires in COVID-19 (dated by TCRdb to 2018 to 2020). Library method: the immunoSEQ multiplex PCR assay. TCRdb's version of the immuneACCESS table is confined to in-frame rearrangements and falls short of the full clone set. An unresolved V gene accounts for under half of the shortfall where checked; the remainder is of unknown origin. This sample is represented by approximately 61,000 clones; around four fifths of them were singletons. The ten largest clones represent less than 7% of the sample. The sequencing sample was made of peripheral blood. The source of these receptors is a woman aged 70-85 years with acute or convalescent COVID-19.

Only a few counts were recorded for this clone. The chain recombines TRBV9 with TRBJ1-2; 10 bases are a match to TRBD1. The V segment lost 1 base and the J segment 4 bases; nucleotides outside the gene matches: 16. The CDR3 has 19 residues. Per germline, CDR1 SGDLS and CDR2 YYNGEE. The DNA for the CDR3 is TGTGCCAGCAGCGTATCAGACAGGGGGCGGATTTTGGGTTTCTATGGCTACACCTTC. This sequence encodes CASSVSDRGRILGFYGYTF.

This clone showed up just once. This rearrangement joins TRBV2 to TRBJ1-2; 10 positions match TRBD1. J gave up 6 bases and V 4 bases, and 5 bases lay outside the gene matches. CDR3 length equals 14 residues. Germline values: CDR1 SNHLY, CDR2 FYNNEI. The CDR3 protein is CASSVLTGGHGYTF. The CDR3, as DNA: TGTGCCAGCAGTGTTTTGACAGGGGGCCATGGCTACACCTTC.

The rearrangement uses TRBV27 and TRBJ2-5; 12 bases align to TRBD2. V was pared by 5 bases and J by 2 bases, with 9 bases of the junction left unmatched. Germline V lookup: CDR1 MNHEY, CDR2 SMNVEV (reference sequence). CDR3 size: 17 residues. The CDR3 region has the DNA TGTGCCAGCAGTCCATCATCCGGGACTAGCGGGCAAGAGACCCAGTACTTC. Translated: CASSPSSGTSGQETQYF.

V is TRBV2 and J is TRBJ1-5; D may be TRBD1 (6 bases). V lost 6 bases, J lost 1 base, and 13 bases lay in between. CDR1 and CDR2 from the germline V gene are SNHLY and FYNNEI. This CDR3 is 15 amino acids long. CDR3 residues: CASRVGTRSNQPQHF. The CDR3 DNA sequence: TGTGCCAGCAGAGTGGGGACACGGAGCAATCAGCCCCAGCATTTT.

This clone was seen a single time. The rearrangement uses TRBV24-1 and TRBJ2-3; TRBD1 agrees at 9 bases. V shed 2 bases and J 4 bases; nucleotides not matched to a gene: 6. CDR1 and CDR2 from the germline V gene are KGHDR and SFDVKD. The CDR3 consists of 16 residues. CDR3 DNA: TGTGCCACCAGTGATTGGGGACAGGGTGGAGCAGATACGCAGTATTTT. It yields the protein CATSDWGQGGADTQYF.

This chain uses TRBV7-2 with TRBJ2-7; TRBD1 is a possible D gene (6 bases). The CDR3 has 14 residues. Per the germline V gene, CDR1 is SGHTA and CDR2 is FQGNSA. The germline V and J ends were trimmed by 4 bases and 7 bases, with 17 bases remaining between them. For the CDR3, the DNA is TGTGCCAGCAGCTCCTCGGTGAGGCAGGGGGAGCAGTACTTC. Residues: CASSSSVRQGEQYF.

The J gene is TRBJ2-6, the V gene TRBV10-2; tentatively, D is TRBD1 (6 bases). Germline V gene data show CDR1 as WSHSY and CDR2 as SAAADI. The CDR3 covers 15 residues. Trimming left V 6 bases short and J 0 bases short, with 9 bases between. The CDR3 sequence: CASSTGSSGANVLTF. The CDR3 region has the DNA TGCGCCAGCAGCACAGGGAGCTCTGGGGCCAACGTCCTGACTTTC.

This chain joins TRBV4-3 and TRBJ1-2; maybe TRBD1 (5 bases). Germline CDR1 and CDR2: LGHNA and YSLEER. The CDR3 sequence is 16 residues long. Deletions cut 0 bases from V and 1 base from J, with 12 bases between. CDR3 sequence (DNA): TGCGCCAGCAGCCAAGATGTGGGGGAGGGTAACTATGGCTACACCTTC. It yields the protein CASSQDVGEGNYGYTF.

The rearrangement links TRBV6-6 to TRBJ2-1, with 7 positions matching TRBD2. The CDR3 spans 13 residues. V lost 7 bases to trimming and J lost 10 bases; unmatched junction nucleotides: 10. The germline CDR1 and CDR2 sequences are MNHNY and SVGAGI (reference sequence). CDR3 in amino acids: CASTPTSSREQFF. As DNA, the CDR3 is TGTGCCAGCACCCCGACTAGCTCCCGGGAGCAGTTCTTC.

The chain carries TRBV10-3 and TRBJ2-7; TRBD1 matches 9 bases. Trimming cost V 7 bases and J 7 bases; bases outside gene matches: 11. This CDR3 is 14 amino acids long. The V gene's germline CDR1 is ENHRY and CDR2 SYGVKD. CDR3 protein: CAIKLTGGTGEQYF. CDR3 coding DNA: TGTGCCATCAAGCTGACAGGGGGGACGGGGGAGCAGTACTTC.

The chain carries TRBV7-8 and TRBJ1-2, with a possible D match to TRBD1 (5 bases). The CDR3 runs 17 residues. The V and J ends lost 2 bases and 8 bases respectively, with 24 bases between them. Germline V gene sequence: CDR1 SGHVS, CDR2 FQNEAQ. As DNA, the CDR3 is TGTGCCAGCAGCTTACAAGGGGCCAGCTTCTCCTTTTTGGGCTACACCTTC. This codes for CASSLQGASFSFLGYTF.

This clone was observed at least ten times. V and J are TRBV25-1 and TRBJ2-7, with 13 bases identical to TRBD2. The CDR3 sequence is 15 residues long. V lost 6 bases, J lost 2 bases, and 4 bases stayed unmatched. In germline, CDR1 is MGHDK, CDR2 SYGVNS. The CDR3 region is CASRRGLAGPYEQYF. CDR3 nucleotide sequence: TGTGCCAGCAGGAGGGGACTAGCGGGGCCCTACGAGCAGTACTTC.

This rearrangement joins TRBV3-1 (or the pseudogene TRBV3-2) to TRBJ1-2, with 7 bases identical to TRBD1. J lost 6 bases, V lost 6 bases, and 16 bases had no gene match. The CDR3 is 16 amino acids. Looked up from germline, CDR1 is LGHDT and CDR2 is YNNKEL (reference sequence). The CDR3, as DNA: TGTGCCAGCAGTCGGACCCAGTTGGACAGGTCGAATGGCTACACCTTC. It encodes CASSRTQLDRSNGYTF.

The gene calls are TRBV7-2 and TRBJ1-3; weak D call: TRBD1 (6 bases). V lost 1 base and J 0 bases, leaving 10 bases between the germline ends. CDR3 length equals 16 residues. CDR1 is SGHTA, CDR2 FQGNSA, per germline. CDR3 residues: CASSLDTGFSGNTIYF. DNA for the CDR3: TGTGCCAGCAGCTTAGATACAGGGTTCTCTGGAAACACCATATATTTT.

The J gene is TRBJ2-5, the V gene TRBV6-2 or TRBV6-3; 12 bases fit TRBD2. The V gene's germline CDR1 is MNHEY and CDR2 SVGEGT. The CDR3 contains 13 residues. V gave up 5 bases and J gave up 7 bases; unmatched junction bases: 2. The CDR3 bases are TGTGCCAGCAGTGGACTAGCGGGGATGACCCAGTACTTC. This gives the protein CASSGLAGMTQYF.

This clone was picked up one time. The CDR3 DNA reads TGTGCCAGCAGTTACGGGGGGTACACAGATACGCAGTATTTT. It specifies CASSYGGYTDTQYF. The V call is TRBV6-5, the J call TRBJ2-3, with a tentative D call TRBD2 (6 bases). The CDR3 is 14 amino acids. CDR1 and CDR2 from the germline V gene are MNHEY and SVGAGI. Trimming took 2 bases from V and 2 from J, leaving 8 bases between them.

V usage is TRBV5-4 and J usage is TRBJ2-7; TRBD1 aligns across 7 bases. In germline, CDR1 is SGHNT, CDR2 YYREEE (reference sequence). The CDR3 length is 17 residues. J lost 0 bases, V lost 2 bases, and 11 bases had no gene match. The CDR3 DNA is TGTGCCAGCAGCTTCGGGCGACAGGGTCCCAGCTCCTACGAGCAGTACTTC. Translating it yields CASSFGRQGPSSYEQYF.

The J gene is TRBJ1-6, the V gene TRBV12-5; tentative D call: TRBD1 (5 bases). CDR3 length equals 15 residues. V lost 6 bases, J lost 5 bases, and 14 bases lay in between. The germline gives CDR1 LGHNT, CDR2 FRNRAP. The CDR3 coding sequence is TGTGCTAGTGGCCTATTGGGGGGAAATAATTCACCCCTCCACTTT. This sequence encodes CASGLLGGNNSPLHF.

The CDR3 nucleotides are TGTGCCAGCAGCCCCCCTACCTCAGGATATCAGTACTTC. This sequence encodes CASSPPTSGYQYF. V and J are TRBV7-9 and TRBJ2-4; D not resolved. V lost 5 bases and J 12 bases, leaving 17 bases between the germline ends. The CDR3 spans 13 residues. Germline V CDR1 and CDR2: SEHNR, FQNEAQ (reference sequence). Variable domain in full (rest from reference TRBV7-9 and TRBJ2-4): DTGVSQNPRHKITKRGQNVTFRCDPISEHNRLYWYRQTLGQGPEFLTYFQNEAQLEKSRLLSDRFSAERPKGSFSTLEIQRTEQGDSAMYLCASSPPTSGYQYFGAGTRLSVL.

The J gene is TRBJ2-3, the V gene TRBV5-1; 10 bases fit TRBD2. Germline V CDR1 and CDR2: SGHRS, YFSETQ. The CDR3 covers 18 residues. V trimming: 0 bases; J trimming: 2 bases; junction bases outside the gene matches: 9. Here the CDR3 DNA reads TGCGCCAGCAGCTTGGCCTCGACTAGCGGGCCCCACACAGATACGCAGTATTTT. It codes for CASSLASTSGPHTDTQYF.

The gene calls are TRBV7-9 and TRBJ2-7, with 15 bases fitting TRBD2. Germline loops: CDR1 SEHNR, CDR2 FQNEAQ (reference sequence). The junction had 9 bases not matched to a gene; V was cut back by 4 bases and J by 2 bases. The CDR3 has 18 amino acids. For the CDR3, the DNA is TGTGCCAGCAGCTCCGGGACTAGCGGGGGGTATACCGCCTACGAGCAGTACTTC. Translated, it gives CASSSGTSGGYTAYEQYF.

The rearrangement links TRBV21-1 to TRBJ1-5; TRBD1, the D gene given by the table, was not confirmed from the DNA. TRBV21-1 is a documented pseudogene. The CDR3 sequence is 16 residues long. The CDR3 here is CASIQRWQGAVQPQHF. The CDR3 DNA sequence: TGTGCCAGCATCCAGAGATGGCAGGGGGCGGTTCAGCCCCAGCATTTT.

The rearrangement links TRBV4-2 to TRBJ2-7, with 10 positions matching TRBD1. Per the germline V gene, CDR1 is LGHNA and CDR2 is YNFKEQ. J gave up 4 bases and V 3 bases, and 12 bases lay outside the gene matches. This CDR3 contains 17 residues. The CDR3 nucleotides read TGTGCCAGCAGCCAGGGCTTCCGGGACAGGGGTGGTTACGAGCAGTACTTC. As protein: CASSQGFRDRGGYEQYF.